This is a list of T cell receptor beta chains from one sample in a study of CD8+ T cells in alopecia areata. The assay was immunoSEQ multiplex PCR, and TCRdb's table has in-frame clones only and misses some. This sample yields some 100,000 clones, of which 44% are seen a single time; 15% to 20% belongs to the top ten. Material: CD8+ T cells sorted from blood, obtained at week 24, from a patient treated with tofacitinib. The source of these receptors is a human donor with alopecia areata. The CDR3 runs from the conserved cysteine through the conserved F or W. Fields, in order: D gene, CDR3 length, V gene, J gene, clone size, CDR3 protein, CDR3 DNA. The D gene is left open where the match is weak. The listing skips clone size in some rows; elsewhere it reads once, few, many or a size class.

.	15	TRBV4-2	TRBJ1-5	.	CASSRGFYSNQPQHF	TGTGCCAGCAGCCGCGGATTTTATAGCAATCAGCCCCAGCATTTT
.	16	TRBV4-3	TRBJ2-2	.	CASSQGTGWNTGELFF	TGCGCCAGCAGCCAGGGAACAGGGTGGAACACCGGGGAGCTGTTTTTT
.	13	TRBV6-5	TRBJ1-6	.	CASRPGGDSPLHF	TGTGCCAGCAGACCCGGCGGCGATTCACCCCTCCACTTT
TRBD1	13	TRBV29-1	TRBJ2-7	.	CSAADRGGREQYF	TGCAGCGCGGCCGACAGGGGGGGCCGCGAGCAGTACTTC
.	13	TRBV7-8	TRBJ2-5	.	CASSLGVFETQYF	TGTGCCAGCAGCTTAGGAGTGTTCGAGACCCAGTACTTC
TRBD2	12	TRBV2	TRBJ2-7	.	CAAGGEGYEQYF	TGTGCCGCGGGGGGAGAGGGCTACGAGCAGTACTTC
.	12	TRBV29-1	TRBJ2-7	.	CSVRGPPDEQYF	TGCAGCGTGCGGGGACCTCCCGACGAGCAGTACTTC
.	18	TRBV4-3	TRBJ2-2	.	CASSQRGRREFGAGELFF	TGCGCCAGCAGCCAACGGGGGCGCAGGGAATTTGGGGCCGGGGAGCTGTTTTTT
.	14	TRBV6-5	TRBJ1-1	.	CASYRAPLNTEAFF	TGTGCGAGTTACAGGGCGCCCCTGAACACTGAAGCTTTCTTT
.	14	TRBV4-2	TRBJ2-1	few	CASSQGNTGNEQFF	TGTGCCAGCAGCCAAGGGAACACTGGCAATGAGCAGTTCTTC
TRBD1	13	TRBV4-3	TRBJ2-1	.	CASRRTGMDEQFF	TGCGCCAGCAGACGGACAGGGATGGATGAGCAGTTCTTC
.	14	TRBV7-9	TRBJ1-2	.	CASSSKALNYGYTF	TGTGCCAGCAGCTCCAAGGCCCTTAACTATGGCTACACCTTC
.	14	TRBV6-5	TRBJ2-5	few	CASSYSGRVETQYF	TGTGCCAGCAGTTACTCGGGAAGGGTGGAGACCCAGTACTTC
TRBD2	18	TRBV10-3	TRBJ2-1	.	CAISVTSGRATEVDEQFF	TGTGCCATCAGTGTAACTAGCGGGAGGGCCACTGAGGTTGATGAGCAGTTCTTC
TRBD2	15	TRBV6-5	TRBJ2-7	.	CASSSPGTSGNEQYF	TGTGCCAGCAGTTCCCCCGGGACTAGCGGGAACGAGCAGTACTTC
.	17	TRBV10-3	TRBJ2-2	.	CAISESGFSPSTGELFF	TGTGCCATCAGTGAGTCTGGCTTCTCACCGAGCACCGGGGAGCTGTTTTTT
TRBD2	15	TRBV2	TRBJ2-7	.	CASSAVSGSSYEQYF	TGTGCCAGCAGTGCGGTAAGCGGGAGCTCCTACGAGCAGTACTTC
.	13	TRBV11-2	TRBJ2-1	.	CASRSGTYNEQFF	TGTGCCAGCAGATCTGGGACCTACAATGAGCAGTTCTTC
.	15	TRBV27	TRBJ1-5	.	CASSLTSGSNQPQHF	TGTGCCAGCAGTTTGACCAGTGGGAGCAATCAGCCCCAGCATTTT
.	15	TRBV2	TRBJ2-7	once	CASSETAGPGYEQYF	TGTGCCAGCAGCGAAACCGCGGGACCGGGCTACGAGCAGTACTTC
.	12	TRBV27	TRBJ2-7	.	CASMSWAYEQYF	TGTGCCAGCATGAGTTGGGCCTACGAGCAGTACTTC
.	13	TRBV6-5	TRBJ2-7	.	CASSINRALEQYF	TGTGCCAGCAGTATTAACAGGGCCTTGGAGCAGTACTTC
.	14	TRBV30	TRBJ1-5	once	CAWSSDTGSQPQHF	TGTGCCTGGAGTTCAGACACGGGCAGCCAGCCCCAGCATTTT
.	15	TRBV5-4	TRBJ2-1	few	CASSTKEHAWNEQFF	TGTGCCAGCAGCACCAAAGAGCACGCCTGGAATGAGCAGTTCTTC
TRBD1	16	TRBV30	TRBJ1-5	.	CAWSADRDSRNQPQHF	TGTGCCTGGAGTGCAGATAGGGACAGCCGCAATCAGCCCCAGCATTTT
.	13	TRBV4-3	TRBJ2-2	.	CASRALGTGELFF	TGCGCCAGCAGAGCACTAGGGACCGGGGAGCTGTTTTTT
TRBD2	14	TRBV29-1	TRBJ2-1	.	CSVVGLAGSNEQFF	TGCAGCGTTGTTGGACTAGCGGGATCGAATGAGCAGTTCTTC
.	16	TRBV4-1	TRBJ2-6	.	CASSLGGLTGANVLTF	TGCGCCAGCAGCCTAGGGGGGCTGACTGGGGCCAACGTCCTGACTTTC
.	15	TRBV9	TRBJ2-1	.	CASSVGERTYNEQFF	TGTGCCAGCAGCGTAGGTGAGAGGACCTACAATGAGCAGTTCTTC
TRBD1	13	TRBV5-1	TRBJ1-1	many	CASSQTGGTEAFF	TGCGCCAGCAGCCAGACAGGGGGTACTGAAGCTTTCTTT
.	15	TRBV29-1	TRBJ1-2	few	CSVEFLAGRSDGYTF	TGCAGCGTTGAGTTCCTGGCAGGGCGGTCGGATGGCTACACCTTC
.	15	TRBV2	TRBJ2-4	.	CASSETTGLKNIQYF	TGTGCCAGCAGTGAGACGACAGGCCTCAAAAACATTCAGTACTTC
.	15	TRBV4-1	TRBJ2-2	.	CASSPLGLRPGELFF	TGCGCCAGCAGCCCCCTCGGACTACGTCCCGGGGAGCTGTTTTTT
TRBD1	13	TRBV29-1	TRBJ2-1	.	CSVVGTARDEQFF	TGCAGCGTTGTAGGGACAGCAAGGGATGAGCAGTTCTTC
.	15	TRBV4-1	TRBJ1-5	few	CASSQVPGSNQPQHF	TGCGCCAGCAGCCAAGTTCCGGGGAGCAATCAGCCCCAGCATTTT
TRBD2	15	TRBV11-2	TRBJ2-1	few	CASSGSGRAYNEQFF	TGTGCCAGCAGCGGTAGCGGGAGGGCCTACAATGAGCAGTTCTTC
TRBD2	14	TRBV29-1	TRBJ2-2	.	CSVGRGEVGGELFF	TGCAGCGTCGGGAGGGGGGAAGTTGGCGGGGAGCTGTTTTTT
.	16	TRBV7-9	TRBJ2-1	.	CASSLVASPPANEQFF	TGTGCCAGCAGCTTAGTTGCGTCACCCCCGGCCAATGAGCAGTTCTTC
TRBD2	14	TRBV7-8	TRBJ2-1	.	CVGLAGASYNEQFF	TGTGTGGGACTAGCGGGTGCCTCCTACAATGAGCAGTTCTTC